These 24 T cell receptor beta chains share one sample of origin, sequenced in a study of graft-versus-host responses after intestinal transplantation. Sequenced by immunoSEQ multiplex PCR; TCRdb stores in-frame clones only, minus some. The sample has 15,000 to 19,000 clones, more than 25% seen once; the top ten hold more than 3%. This specimen was alloreactive CD4+ T cells from a mixed lymphocyte reaction culture, taken before intestinal transplant. The sample's subset: CFSE-low proliferating T cells sorted from roughly six-day pre-transplant mixed lymphocyte reaction (GvH or HvG direction). These TCRs come from a human patient who received an intestinal transplant.

The chain joins TRBV7-2 to TRBJ2-2; D not resolved. Germline loops: CDR1 SGHTA, CDR2 FQGNSA. The CDR3 extends over 12 amino acids. V shed 1 base and J shed 7 bases, with 4 bases lying between them. DNA for the CDR3: TGTGCCAGCAGCTTAGTGCACGGGGAGCTGTTTTTT. Translated, it gives CASSLVHGELFF.

The sample holds a few counts of this clone. The chain joins TRBV5-1 to TRBJ2-1; weak D call: TRBD2 (6 bases). Germline CDR1 and CDR2: SGHRS and YFSETQ. Trimming stripped 4 bases from V and 8 bases from J, with 19 bases between. The CDR3 sequence is 15 residues long. Written as DNA, the CDR3 is TGCGCCAGCAGCCTGGGGACTCCTCCTAGGTATGAGCAGTTCTTC. This sequence encodes CASSLGTPPRYEQFF.

The CDR3 DNA sequence: TGTGCCAGCAGCTTACTAGCGGGGGCCCGGGAGCAGTTCTTC. Its protein product is CASSLLAGAREQFF. V gene TRBV7-3 combines with J gene TRBJ2-1, with TRBD2 identical over 10 bases. The CDR3 consists of 14 residues. The germline V gene encodes CDR1 SGHTA and CDR2 FQGTGA. Trimming removed 2 bases from V and 10 bases from J; junction bases left unmatched: 5.

V is TRBV29-1 and J is TRBJ1-3; D remains unclear. This CDR3 is 12 amino acids long. Per germline, CDR1 SQVTM and CDR2 ANQGSEA. Trimming took 7 bases from V and 4 from J, leaving 11 bases between them. This chain's CDR3 is CSGTRGGNTIYF. The CDR3 DNA reads TGCAGCGGGACCCGTGGGGGAAACACCATATATTTT.

The rearrangement links TRBV10-1 to TRBJ2-1; possible D gene TRBD1, 5 bases. This CDR3 comprises 15 residues. Trimming stripped 2 bases from V and 5 bases from J, with 13 bases between. Per germline, CDR1 WNHNN and CDR2 SYGVQD (reference sequence). Here the CDR3 reads CASSEIQGSNNEQFF. For the CDR3, the DNA is TGCGCCAGCAGTGAGATCCAGGGATCGAACAATGAGCAGTTCTTC.

The V and J genes are TRBV29-1 and TRBJ1-2; D unclear. Germline assignment: CDR1 SQVTM and CDR2 ANQGSEA. This CDR3 contains 12 residues. Trimming left V 2 bases short and J 2 bases short, with 6 bases between. The CDR3 DNA sequence: TGCAGCGTTGAAAAGGCCAACTATGGCTACACCTTC. Protein sequence: CSVEKANYGYTF.

This clone is labeled as medium-sized (0.01 to 0.1%). The chain joins TRBV5-1 to TRBJ1-4; D is uncertain. CDR3 size: 12 residues. Trimming pared 5 bases from V and 4 bases from J, leaving 6 bases between. In germline, CDR1 is SGHRS, CDR2 YFSETQ. CDR3 sequence: CASRQSNEKLFF. Written as DNA, the CDR3 is TGCGCCAGCAGACAGAGTAATGAAAAACTGTTTTTT.

V usage is TRBV5-5 and J usage is TRBJ1-2, with 9 bases aligning to TRBD1. Germline trimming cut 4 bases from V and 8 bases from J; bases unmatched to any gene: 3. The CDR3 loop spans 12 amino acids. The germline V gene encodes CDR1 SGHKS and CDR2 YYEKEE (reference sequence). The CDR3 DNA reads as TGTGCCAGCAGCGGAACAGGGGGCGGCTACACCTTC. Its protein is CASSGTGGGYTF.

The sample holds a few counts of this clone. The V call is TRBV13, the J call TRBJ2-3; TRBD2 might be the D (7 bases). Per germline, CDR1 PRHDT and CDR2 FYEKMQ (reference sequence). CDR3 length: 16 residues. Trimming took 4 bases from V and 5 from J, leaving 19 bases between them. The CDR3 bases are TGTGCCAGCAGCTCCCTTTTAGGGGGGGCCGGAGATACGCAGTATTTT. Protein sequence: CASSSLLGGAGDTQYF.

The chain is built from TRBV7-9 and TRBJ1-4; D gene unclear. The germline V gene encodes CDR1 SEHNR and CDR2 FQNEAQ (reference sequence). Trimming left V 1 base short and J 7 bases short, with 7 bases between. This CDR3 region has 13 residues. For the CDR3, the DNA is TGTGCCAGCAGCTTAGGCTCTAGTGAAAAACTGTTTTTT. Amino acid sequence: CASSLGSSEKLFF. Together with reference TRBV7-9 and TRBJ1-4, the CDR3 gives the full variable domain: DTGVSQNPRHKITKRGQNVTFRCDPISEHNRLYWYRQTLGQGPEFLTYFQNEAQLEKSRLLSDRFSAERPKGSFSTLEIQRTEQGDSAMYLCASSLGSSEKLFFGSGTQLSVL.

The CDR3 nucleotides read TGTGCCAGCATCCCTGAGGCAGCAGGGCTGAGGAATGAGCAGTTCTTC. Protein sequence: CASIPEAAGLRNEQFF. The V call is TRBV2, the J call TRBJ2-1, with D maybe TRBD1 (5 bases). V was clipped by 7 bases and J by 7 bases, with 23 bases between them. The CDR3 spans 16 residues. Per germline, CDR1 SNHLY and CDR2 FYNNEI.

The table lists this clone with a few counts. This chain connects TRBV5-1 to TRBJ2-1; 9 bases are shared with TRBD2. This CDR3 comprises 16 residues. After removal of 0 bases from V and 7 bases from J, the junction contained 8 bases not matched to a gene. Germline-derived CDR1 and CDR2 are SGHRS and YFSETQ. The DNA of the CDR3 is TGCGCCAGCAGCTTGGGGGCGGGAGGGCCGAGAAATGAGCAGTTCTTC. Translated, it gives CASSLGAGGPRNEQFF. Complete variable domain (other parts from reference TRBV5-1 and TRBJ2-1): KAGVTQTPRYLIKTRGQQVTLSCSPISGHRSVSWYQQTPGQGLQFLFEYFSETQRNKGNFPGRFSGRQFSNSRSEMNVSTLELGDSALYLCASSLGAGGPRNEQFFGPGTRLTVL.

This sequence joins TRBV11-2 and TRBJ2-7; weak D call: TRBD2 (5 bases). With 1 base removed from V and 6 bases from J, the gap between germline ends came to 16 bases. The CDR3 consists of 15 residues. Per germline, CDR1 SGHAT and CDR2 FQNNGV. CDR3 in DNA: TGTGCCAGCAGCTTAGTGAGGGTACCCTCCGCCGAGCAGTACTTC. Translated: CASSLVRVPSAEQYF.

The sample holds a few counts of this clone. This chain connects TRBV27 to TRBJ2-1; D uncertain. Trimming cost V 6 bases and J 7 bases, with 10 bases left between them. CDR3 size: 12 residues. Germline CDR1 reads MNHEY; CDR2 reads SMNVEV (reference sequence). CDR3 region: CASRRKSNEQFF. In DNA, the CDR3 is TGTGCCAGCAGACGGAAATCGAATGAGCAGTTCTTC.

This clone was seen a handful of times. This chain links TRBV5-1 with TRBJ2-5; no definite D call. The CDR3 runs 13 residues. Between the trimmed V and J ends, which lost 6 bases and 2 bases, there was a span of 11 bases. From germline, CDR1 is SGHRS and CDR2 YFSETQ. This chain's CDR3 is CASTNPRQETQYF. The CDR3 DNA sequence: TGCGCCAGCACAAACCCCAGACAAGAGACCCAGTACTTC.

By share, this clone counts as medium-sized. The chain joins TRBV6-1 to TRBJ2-1; 9 nucleotides align to TRBD2. This CDR3 has 14 residues. In germline, CDR1 is MNHNS, CDR2 SASEGT. The ends lost 5 bases at V and 10 bases at J; junction bases unmatched: 9. CDR3 sequence (DNA): TGTGCCAGCAGTCAGGGACTAGCTGATCGGGAGCAGTTCTTC. This gives the protein CASSQGLADREQFF.

The rearrangement joins TRBV2 to TRBJ2-7; D unclear. V lost 8 bases and J 3 bases, leaving 8 bases between the germline ends. From germline, CDR1 is SNHLY and CDR2 FYNNEI. The CDR3 is 11 amino acids. DNA for the CDR3: TGTGCCAGCCTACAGCACTACGAGCAGTACTTC. Its protein is CASLQHYEQYF. Drawing the rest from reference TRBV2 and TRBJ2-7, the complete variable domain is EPEVTQTPSHQVTQMGQEVILRCVPISNHLYFYWYRQILGQKVEFLVSFYNNEISEKSEIFDDQFSVERPDGSNFTLKIRSTKLEDSAMYFCASLQHYEQYFGPGTRLTVT.

V gene TRBV12-5 combines with J gene TRBJ2-5; possibly TRBD1 for D (6 bases). CDR3 size: 14 residues. The V gene lost 2 bases and the J gene lost 3 bases, with 10 bases spanning the gap. Germline V gene lookup returns CDR1 LGHNT and CDR2 FRNRAP. CDR3 in DNA: TGTGCTAGTGGTTTGTGGGCAGGGGAAGAGACCCAGTACTTC. This encodes CASGLWAGEETQYF.

This clone was observed a few times. This chain connects TRBV5-4 to TRBJ2-7, with D maybe TRBD1 (6 bases). V lost 4 bases and J 7 bases, leaving 24 bases between the germline ends. Germline V gives CDR1 SGHNT, CDR2 YYREEE (reference sequence). The length of the CDR3 is 16 residues. In nucleotides, the CDR3 is TGTGCCAGCAGCCCTGCCGGAGCTAGGTCGAGGGGGGAGCAGTACTTC. It codes for CASSPAGARSRGEQYF.

This clone was observed a handful of times. The chain carries TRBV6-6 and TRBJ2-3; 11 bases are shared with TRBD2. The germline gives CDR1 MNHNY, CDR2 SVGAGI (reference sequence). This CDR3 has 15 residues. Trimming cost V 4 bases and J 3 bases; bases outside gene matches: 3. The CDR3 bases are TGTGCCAGCAGTTGGGCTAGCGGGAGGACAGATACGCAGTATTTT. Its protein product is CASSWASGRTDTQYF.

V and J are TRBV10-2 and TRBJ2-2, with 10 bases that match TRBD1. CDR1 and CDR2 (germline): WSHSY, SAAADI. This CDR3 region has 16 residues. V shed 6 bases and J 4 bases; nucleotides not matched to a gene: 8. The CDR3 loop reads CASRPSGTGATGELFF. CDR3 DNA: TGCGCCAGCAGACCATCCGGGACAGGGGCCACCGGGGAGCTGTTTTTT.

In this sample, this clone turned up once. V is TRBV19 and J is TRBJ2-5; a weak D match, TRBD1 (6 bases). V gave up 3 bases and J gave up 5 bases, with 13 bases separating them. Germline V gives CDR1 LNHDA, CDR2 SQIVND (reference sequence). This CDR3 region has 14 residues. CDR3 coding DNA: TGTGCCAGTAGTATCGAAGTCAGGGGCGAGACCCAGTACTTC. Protein: CASSIEVRGETQYF. The full variable domain, its missing parts supplied by reference TRBV19 and TRBJ2-5, is DGGITQSPKYLFRKEGQNVTLSCEQNLNHDAMYWYRQDPGQGLRLIYYSQIVNDFQKGDIAEGYSVSREKKESFPLTVTSAQKNPTAFYLCASSIEVRGETQYFGPGTRLLVL.

This chain links TRBV2 with TRBJ2-2; 11 bases fit TRBD2. Unmatched junction bases numbered 6, after V lost 7 bases and J lost 5 bases. There are 15 residues in the CDR3. CDR1 and CDR2 (germline): SNHLY, FYNNEI. The CDR3 sequence is CASTRLAGNTGELFF. CDR3 sequence (DNA): TGTGCCAGCACCCGACTAGCGGGGAATACCGGGGAGCTGTTTTTT. The variable domain in full, completed from reference TRBV2 and TRBJ2-2, reads EPEVTQTPSHQVTQMGQEVILRCVPISNHLYFYWYRQILGQKVEFLVSFYNNEISEKSEIFDDQFSVERPDGSNFTLKIRSTKLEDSAMYFCASTRLAGNTGELFFGEGSRLTVL.

The chain recombines TRBV5-4 with TRBJ2-1; 8 bases are shared with TRBD2. Germline V gene sequence: CDR1 SGHNT, CDR2 YYREEE (reference sequence). This CDR3 contains 18 residues. The J segment lost 0 bases and the V segment lost 4 bases, leaving 12 bases of the junction unmatched. CDR3 residues: CASSQRRGGTLSYNEQFF. The CDR3 coding sequence is TGTGCCAGCAGCCAAAGGCGCGGGGGGACCCTCTCCTACAATGAGCAGTTCTTC.